Here is one T cell receptor (beta chain) with its context. What it binds is unknown. CDR1 LGHNA and CDR2 YSLEER come from the germline V gene. The length of the CDR3 is 16 residues. The V end was cut by 0 bases, the J end by 5 bases, with 16 bases between. Every immunoSEQ plate was one replicate of a subset's evenly spread DNA. Using ten immunoSEQ deep assay plates, investigators sequenced unsorted PBMC DNA. Data came from immunoSEQ multiplex PCR; TCRdb stores just in-frame clones and leaves some out. The table lists about 490,000 clones, over 60% of them singletons, with 10% to 15% in the top ten. This sample is part of a study of shared clonotypes between healthy human individuals. Study outcomes and limitations: An expected dependence of interdonor clonotype sharing on sequencing depth was noted.

The rearrangement joins TRBV4-3 to TRBJ1-2, with a possible D match to TRBD1 (5 bases). Material: PBMCs. The sequence derives from a woman aged 40 to 55 in good health. Some clones in this sample may be carry-over from other donors' samples. This chain's CDR3 is CASSQDYGARRYGYTF. The CDR3 region has the DNA TGCGCCAGCAGCCAAGATTATGGGGCCCGACGGTATGGCTACACCTTC.